These T cell receptor beta chains were read from a single sample in a study of blood T cells in healthy people across ages. TCRdb reanalysed the 5' RACE reads using MiXCR and keeps one entry per CDR3 protein. The sample gives almost 1 million distinct CDR3 sequences, roughly 50% of which show up once; 20% to 25% is in the top ten. The sample was blood. The source is a woman between 55 and 75 years old in good health. Each CDR3 is given with its conserved first and last residue. A D gene is named only where the DNA matches it firmly. Part of the rows lack a size; the others show once, few, many or a class for expanded clones.

v_call	d_call	j_call	clone_size	cdr3_nt	cdr3_aa
TRBV4-3	TRBD2	TRBJ2-5	many	TGCGCCAGCAGCCTTCGAATACTAGCGGGAGATAGGGAAGAGACCCAGTACTTC	CASSLRILAGDREETQYF
TRBV11-2	-	TRBJ1-1	-	TGTGCCAGCAGCGGAGGTAGAATGAACACTGAAGCTTTCTTT	CASSGGRMNTEAFF
TRBV29-1	TRBD2	TRBJ2-7	-	TGCAGCGTTGAAGATCTAACTAGCGGGACCTACGGGCAGTACTTC	CSVEDLTSGTYGQYF
TRBV1	-	TRBJ1-2	-	TGCACCATGCGGTGTAAAAACTATGGCTACACCTTC	CTMRCKNYGYTF
TRBV28	-	TRBJ1-1	-	TGTGCCAGCAGTCCCCCAATCGCCCGCCAAGCTTTCTTT	CASSPPIARQAFF
TRBV15	-	TRBJ2-5	many	TGTGCCACCAGCAGAGATCGAGGAGCGGAGACCCAGTACTTC	CATSRDRGAETQYF
TRBV27	TRBD1	TRBJ1-1	-	TGTGCCAGCAGTCGGGGACAGGGGGCGCAGGGTGAAGCTTTCTTT	CASSRGQGAQGEAFF
TRBV7-9	-	TRBJ2-7	-	TGTGCCAGCAGCCCCCGGGACACCGCGCAGTACTTC	CASSPRDTAQYF
TRBV20-1	-	TRBJ1-5	-	TGCAGTGCTAGAGATCTATATAGCAATCAGCCCCAGCATTTT	CSARDLYSNQPQHF
TRBV19	-	TRBJ2-7	-	TGTGCCAGTAGCCTCAGTGCTAGGCGGTCCTACAATGAGCAGTACTTC	CASSLSARRSYNEQYF
TRBV7-6	-	TRBJ1-2	-	TGTGCCAGCAGCTTAGCGGAGGGGGACTATGGCTACACCTTC	CASSLAEGDYGYTF
TRBV28	-	TRBJ2-7	-	TGTGCCAGCAGTTTGCTTCGGAAGGGATCCCACGAGCAGTACTTC	CASSLLRKGSHEQYF
TRBV11-2	TRBD1	TRBJ2-5	few	TGTGCCAGCAGCTTAGTACAGGGGAAAGAGCAGTACTTC	CASSLVQGKEQYF
TRBV11-2	-	TRBJ1-5	few	TGTGCCAGCAGCTTAACAACCTATCAGCCCCAGCATTTT	CASSLTTYQPQHF
TRBV20-1	TRBD2	TRBJ2-7	-	TGCAGTGCTAGATTAGGACTAGCGGTATTGTGGCCCCAGTACTTC	CSARLGLAVLWPQYF
TRBV20-1	TRBD1	TRBJ2-1	-	TGCAGTTCAAGACAGGGGGCATCCTACAATGAGCAGTTCTTC	CSSRQGASYNEQFF
TRBV20-1	TRBD2	TRBJ2-1	-	TGCAGTGCTAGAACGCGGGAGAGCTCCTACAATGAGCAGTTCTTC	CSARTRESSYNEQFF
TRBV9	TRBD1	TRBJ2-3	-	TGTGCCAGCAGCGTAGGGACAGGGCGGGGCACAGATACGCAGTATTTT	CASSVGTGRGTDTQYF
TRBV29-1	-	TRBJ2-7	few	TGCAGCGTTGACACCAGCCTCGAGCAGTACTTC	CSVDTSLEQYF